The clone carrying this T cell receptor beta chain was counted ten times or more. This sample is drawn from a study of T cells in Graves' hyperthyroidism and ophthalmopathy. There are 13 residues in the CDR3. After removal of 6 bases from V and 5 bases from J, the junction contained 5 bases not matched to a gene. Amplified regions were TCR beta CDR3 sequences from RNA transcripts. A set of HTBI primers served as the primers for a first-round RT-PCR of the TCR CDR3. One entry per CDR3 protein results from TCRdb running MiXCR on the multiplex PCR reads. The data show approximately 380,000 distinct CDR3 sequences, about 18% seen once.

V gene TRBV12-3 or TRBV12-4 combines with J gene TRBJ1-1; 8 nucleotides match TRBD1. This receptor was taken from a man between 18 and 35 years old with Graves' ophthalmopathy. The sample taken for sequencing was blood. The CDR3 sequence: CASSRGPRTEAFF. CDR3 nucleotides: TGTGCCAGCAGCAGGGGGCCTAGAACTGAAGCTTTCTTT.